The TCR beta chain under discussion was sequenced for a study of T cell changes during pregnancy in multiple sclerosis. TCRdb keeps only in-frame clones here, not all; method: immunoSEQ multiplex PCR. The data show about 51,000 clones, 85% to 95% seen once. The CDR3 totals 13 residues. V lost 4 bases to trimming and J lost 3 bases, with 10 bases between them. Per germline, CDR1 MNHEY and CDR2 SMNVEV (reference sequence). The sequence came from a female donor with multiple sclerosis, enrolled in a pregnancy study. This chain joins TRBV27 and TRBJ2-7, with D uncertain. Sequences were derived from peripheral blood, sampled in the second trimester of pregnancy. The CDR3 DNA reads as TGTGCCAGCAGTTACGCGGAAGGCTACGAGCAGTACTTC. Its protein product is CASSYAEGYEQYF.